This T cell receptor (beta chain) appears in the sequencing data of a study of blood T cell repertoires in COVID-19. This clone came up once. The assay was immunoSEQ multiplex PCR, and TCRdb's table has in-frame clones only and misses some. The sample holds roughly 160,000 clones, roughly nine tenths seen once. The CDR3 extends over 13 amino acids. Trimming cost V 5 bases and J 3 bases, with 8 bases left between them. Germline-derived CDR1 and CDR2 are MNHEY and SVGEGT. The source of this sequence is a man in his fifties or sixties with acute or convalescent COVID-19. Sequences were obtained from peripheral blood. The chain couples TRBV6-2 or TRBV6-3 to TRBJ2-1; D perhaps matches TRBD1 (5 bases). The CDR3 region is CASSIDSYNEQFF. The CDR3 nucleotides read TGTGCCAGCAGTATCGACAGCTACAATGAGCAGTTCTTC.